This T cell receptor (beta chain) emerged from a study of graft-versus-host responses after intestinal transplantation (dated by TCRdb to 2020 to 2023). Background for the entire study: Multivisceral, liver-intestinal, or isolated intestinal transplants were received by the recipients. Every recipient was given anti-thymocyte globulin induction, then maintenance tacrolimus and steroids for about three years. Bulk TCR-beta CDR3 sequencing was used to track graft-versus-host and host-versus-graft alloreactive T cell clones in the graft, circulation and bone marrow after intestinal transplantation. Alloreactive clones were identified by sequencing pre-transplant mixed lymphocyte reaction products and comparing these products with unstimulated pre-transplant donor and recipient T cells. The cohort enrolled about two dozen intestinal transplant recipients including one retransplant, and a few patients lacking pretransplant specimens were excluded. Donor T cell macrochimerism was defined as a peak of at least 4% donor T cells among recipient peripheral blood mononuclear cells. Rather than being sequenced by the commercial service, samples from a few later patients were sequenced in-house on an Illumina MiSeq and processed with MiXCR.

What the study reported, not specific to this receptor: Conclusions were limited by the relatively low number and heterogeneity of intestinal transplant patients. Peak levels of circulating GvH clones were associated with declines in HvG clones early after transplant. In patients with donor T cell macrochimerism, the allografts had high GvH to HvG T cell clonal ratios. GvH clones turned up in recipient bone marrow, with some appearing earlier in ileal mucosa or blood, a pattern consistent with an intestinal mucosal origin.

This specimen's time point label, interpreted: cells obtained before transplantation from donor or recipient. CD3+CD4+ and CD3+CD8+ populations were FACS-sorted from unstimulated pre-transplant donor and recipient cells taken from spleen or lymph nodes. The library was made by the immunoSEQ multiplex PCR assay. For most patients, genomic DNA was isolated using the Qiagen DNeasy Blood and Tissue Kit and was shipped frozen to Adaptive Biotechnologies for TCR sequencing. Adaptive Biotechnologies carried out high-throughput TCR-beta CDR3 sequencing of genomic DNA for most patients. Regarding the original processing steps: Adaptive's ImmunoSEQ software supplied the TCR sequencing data for 18 patients, while MiXCR and VDJtools were used to process three other patients. To correct CD4 versus CD8 sorting errors, sequences present in both subsets at a frequency ratio below 5:1 were removed. CDR3 nucleotide sequences shared between donor and recipient were removed because their origin could not be assigned. At least 2-fold expansion over unstimulated cells and a minimum CFSE-low frequency of 0.002% (template counts) or 0.001% (read counts) were required for clones to be classified as alloreactive. Clones were considered mappable if detected in sequenced pre-transplant spleen, lymph node, or MLR CFSE-low populations of the donor or recipient. Cumulative frequency of alloreactive clones was calculated as a percentage of all sequences weighted by copy number. Here the immuneACCESS table is served through TCRdb, limited to in-frame sequences with V and J called. Missing clones are a known gap in these copies; in checked studies unresolved V genes cover under half, and the rest lacks a known reason. V, J and clone size are taken as reported in that table, and D and trimming were inferred from the DNA itself. This sample holds about 50,000 clones; 85% to 95% were observed only once. The leading ten clones occupy around 2.5% of the sample.

This clone is a singleton in its sample. It has no known antigen specificity. Qualities for individual bases were not recorded, and no much larger clone is one base off. As encoded in the germline V gene, CDR1 is SGHDT while CDR2 is YYEEEE. Inclusive of the bounding cysteine and phenylalanine, the CDR3 is 17 residues long. The retained sequence is limited to the CDR3, 51 bases, with the frame set at the first base. V and J are trimmed by 4 bases and 8 bases, and the gene matches miss 15 bases of the junction. Sequencing used unstimulated CD4+ T cells sorted from spleen or lymph node cells, obtained before transplant. The rearranged segments are TRBV5-6 and TRBJ2-1, with TRBD2 matching 10 junction bases. This receptor was obtained from a human donor who was the organ donor for an intestinal transplant. The DNA sequence is TGTGCCAGCAGCCCTCTTAGTGGTAGCGGGAGGAGGGATGAGCAGTTCTTC. This gives the protein CASSPLSGSGRRDEQFF.